This T cell receptor beta chain derives from a study of blood T cells in healthy people across ages. The CDR3 length is 18 residues. The J segment lost 0 bases and the V segment lost 5 bases, leaving 15 bases of the junction unmatched. The germline CDR1 and CDR2 sequences are SGHVS and FNYEAQ. Primers used in a second PCR of roughly 6 to 11 cycles were a sample-barcoded 5' primer and a J-beta primer mix. Each CDR3 protein gets one entry after TCRdb re-called the 5' RACE reads with MiXCR. There are 1.5 million to 2 million distinct CDR3 sequences in the sample; about 28% occur only once, and 7.7% lies in the top ten.

This receptor was obtained from a woman in her twenties or thirties in good health. Sequencing was performed on blood. This chain links TRBV7-6 with TRBJ1-1; 7 bases are shared with TRBD1. The chain's CDR3 is CASSPRPGQDIMNTEAFF. The CDR3 DNA reads TGTGCCAGCAGCCCCCGACCCGGACAGGATATTATGAACACTGAAGCTTTCTTT.